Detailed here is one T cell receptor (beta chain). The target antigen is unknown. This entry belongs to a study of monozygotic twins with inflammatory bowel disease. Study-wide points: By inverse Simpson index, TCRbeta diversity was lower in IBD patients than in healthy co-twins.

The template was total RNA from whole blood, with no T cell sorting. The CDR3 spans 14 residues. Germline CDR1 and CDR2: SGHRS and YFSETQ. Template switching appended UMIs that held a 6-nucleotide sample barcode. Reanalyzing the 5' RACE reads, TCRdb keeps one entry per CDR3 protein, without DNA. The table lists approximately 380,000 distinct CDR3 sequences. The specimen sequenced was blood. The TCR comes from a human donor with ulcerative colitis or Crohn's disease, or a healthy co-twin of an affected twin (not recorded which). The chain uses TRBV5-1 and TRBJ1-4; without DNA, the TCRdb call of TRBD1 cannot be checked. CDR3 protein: CASSVTGSNEKLFF.